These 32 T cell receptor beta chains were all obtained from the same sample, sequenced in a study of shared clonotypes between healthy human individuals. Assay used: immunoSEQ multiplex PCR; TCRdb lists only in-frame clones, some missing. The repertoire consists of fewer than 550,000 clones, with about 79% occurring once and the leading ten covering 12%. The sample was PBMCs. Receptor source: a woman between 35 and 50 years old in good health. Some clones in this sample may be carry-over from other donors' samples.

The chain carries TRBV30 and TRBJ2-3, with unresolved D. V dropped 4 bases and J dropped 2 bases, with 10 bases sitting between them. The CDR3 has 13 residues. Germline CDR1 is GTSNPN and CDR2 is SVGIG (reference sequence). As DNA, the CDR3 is TGTGCCTGGATAGACCTTTACACAGATACGCAGTATTTT. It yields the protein CAWIDLYTDTQYF.

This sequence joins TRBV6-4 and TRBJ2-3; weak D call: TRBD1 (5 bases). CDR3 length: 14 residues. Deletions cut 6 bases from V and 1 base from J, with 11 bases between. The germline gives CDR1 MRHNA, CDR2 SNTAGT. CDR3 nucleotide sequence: TGTGCCAGCAGCCCAGGGTGGGGCACAGATACGCAGTATTTT. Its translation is CASSPGWGTDTQYF.

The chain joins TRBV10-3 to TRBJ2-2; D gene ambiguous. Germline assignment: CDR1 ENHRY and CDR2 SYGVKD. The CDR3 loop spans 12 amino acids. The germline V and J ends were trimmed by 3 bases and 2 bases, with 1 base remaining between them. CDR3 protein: CAISENTGELFF. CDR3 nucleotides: TGTGCCATCAGTGAAAACACCGGGGAGCTGTTTTTT.

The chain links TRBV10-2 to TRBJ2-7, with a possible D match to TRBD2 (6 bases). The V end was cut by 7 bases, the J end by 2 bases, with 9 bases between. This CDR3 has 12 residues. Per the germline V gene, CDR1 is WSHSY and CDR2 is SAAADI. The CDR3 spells CASIGGTYEQYF. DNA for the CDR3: TGCGCCAGCATTGGGGGGACCTACGAGCAGTACTTC.

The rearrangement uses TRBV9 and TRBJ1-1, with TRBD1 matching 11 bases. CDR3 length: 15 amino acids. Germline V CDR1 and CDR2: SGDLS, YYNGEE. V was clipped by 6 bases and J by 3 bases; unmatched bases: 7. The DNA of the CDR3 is TGTGCCAGCAACCTAGGACAGGGGGCGGACACTGAAGCTTTCTTT. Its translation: CASNLGQGADTEAFF.

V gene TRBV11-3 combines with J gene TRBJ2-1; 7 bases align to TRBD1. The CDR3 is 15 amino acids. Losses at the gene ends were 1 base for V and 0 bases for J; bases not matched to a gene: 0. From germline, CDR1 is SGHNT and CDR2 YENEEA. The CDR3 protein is CASSLGDSSYNEQFF. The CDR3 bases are TGTGCCAGCAGCTTAGGGGACAGCTCCTACAATGAGCAGTTCTTC.

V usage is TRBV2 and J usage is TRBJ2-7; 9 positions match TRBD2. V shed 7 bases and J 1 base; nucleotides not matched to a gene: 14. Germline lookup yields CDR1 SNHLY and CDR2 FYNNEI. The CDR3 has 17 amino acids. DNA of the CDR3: TGTGCCAGCACCCGGGAGGCTAGCGGGACCCGTTCCTACGAGCAGTACTTC. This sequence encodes CASTREASGTRSYEQYF.

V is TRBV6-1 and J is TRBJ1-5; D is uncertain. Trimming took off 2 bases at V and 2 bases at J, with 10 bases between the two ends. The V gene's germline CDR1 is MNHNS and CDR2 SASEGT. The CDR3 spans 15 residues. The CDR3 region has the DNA TGTGCCAGCAGTGAACTCAGGACTGGCAATCAGCCCCAGCATTTT. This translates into CASSELRTGNQPQHF.

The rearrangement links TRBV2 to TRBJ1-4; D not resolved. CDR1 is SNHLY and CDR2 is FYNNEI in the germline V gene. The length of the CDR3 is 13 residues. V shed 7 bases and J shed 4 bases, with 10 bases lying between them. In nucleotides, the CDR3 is TGTGCCAGCACGGACGGGTATAATGAAAAACTGTTTTTT. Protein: CASTDGYNEKLFF.

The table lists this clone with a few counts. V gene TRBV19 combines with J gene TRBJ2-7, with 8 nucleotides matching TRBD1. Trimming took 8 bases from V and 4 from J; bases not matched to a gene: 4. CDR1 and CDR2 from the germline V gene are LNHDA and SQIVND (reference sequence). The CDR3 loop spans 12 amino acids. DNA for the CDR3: TGTGCCAGTTTGGGACAGGCTTACGAGCAGTACTTC. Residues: CASLGQAYEQYF.

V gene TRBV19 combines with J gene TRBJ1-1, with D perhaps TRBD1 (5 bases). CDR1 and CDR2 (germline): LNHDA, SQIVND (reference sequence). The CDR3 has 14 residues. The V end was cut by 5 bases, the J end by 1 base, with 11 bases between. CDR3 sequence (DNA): TGTGCCAGTAGTGAGGGACTCCAGAACACTGAAGCTTTCTTT. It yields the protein CASSEGLQNTEAFF.

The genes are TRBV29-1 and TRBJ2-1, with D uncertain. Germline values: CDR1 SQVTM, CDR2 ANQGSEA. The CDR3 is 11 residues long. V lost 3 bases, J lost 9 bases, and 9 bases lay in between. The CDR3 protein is CSVDWSREQFF. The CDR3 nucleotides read TGCAGCGTTGATTGGTCGCGTGAGCAGTTCTTC.

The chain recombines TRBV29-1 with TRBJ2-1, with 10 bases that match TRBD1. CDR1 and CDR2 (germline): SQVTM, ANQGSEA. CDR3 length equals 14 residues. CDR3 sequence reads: CRKCRDRGYNEQFF. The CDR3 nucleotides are TGCAGGAAATGCCGGGACAGGGGTTACAATGAGCAGTTCTTC.

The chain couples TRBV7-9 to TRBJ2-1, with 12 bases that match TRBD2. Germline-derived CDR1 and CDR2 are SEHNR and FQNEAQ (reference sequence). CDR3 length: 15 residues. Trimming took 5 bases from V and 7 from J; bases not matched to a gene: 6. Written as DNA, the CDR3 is TGTGCCAGCAGCCACCGGACTAGCGGGATTAATGAGCAGTTCTTC. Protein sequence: CASSHRTSGINEQFF.

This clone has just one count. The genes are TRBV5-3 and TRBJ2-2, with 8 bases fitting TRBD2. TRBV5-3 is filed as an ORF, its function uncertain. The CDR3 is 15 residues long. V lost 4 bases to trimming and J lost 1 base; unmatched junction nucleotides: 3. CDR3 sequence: CARSRSGGNTGELFF. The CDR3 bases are TGTGCCAGAAGCAGAAGCGGGGGGAACACCGGGGAGCTGTTTTTT.

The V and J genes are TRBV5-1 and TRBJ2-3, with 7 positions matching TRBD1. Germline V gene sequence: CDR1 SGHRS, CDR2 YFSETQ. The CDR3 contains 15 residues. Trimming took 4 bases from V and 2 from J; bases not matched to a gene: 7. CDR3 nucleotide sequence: TGCGCCAGCAGCCCGGGGACAGTGATCACAGATACGCAGTATTTT. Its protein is CASSPGTVITDTQYF.

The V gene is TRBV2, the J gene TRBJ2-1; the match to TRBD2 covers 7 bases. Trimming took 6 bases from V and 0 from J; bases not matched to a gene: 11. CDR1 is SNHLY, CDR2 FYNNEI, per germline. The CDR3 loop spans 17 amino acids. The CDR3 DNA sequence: TGTGCCAGCAGCGAGCGGGAAAACCCGAGCTCCTACAATGAGCAGTTCTTC. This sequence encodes CASSERENPSSYNEQFF.

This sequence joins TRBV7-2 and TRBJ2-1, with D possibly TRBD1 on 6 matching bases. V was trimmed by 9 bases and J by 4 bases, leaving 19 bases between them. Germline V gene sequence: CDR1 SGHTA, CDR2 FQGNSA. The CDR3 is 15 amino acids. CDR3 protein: CASLIQGFQYNEQFF. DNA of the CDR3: TGTGCCAGTCTCATTCAGGGGTTTCAATACAATGAGCAGTTCTTC.

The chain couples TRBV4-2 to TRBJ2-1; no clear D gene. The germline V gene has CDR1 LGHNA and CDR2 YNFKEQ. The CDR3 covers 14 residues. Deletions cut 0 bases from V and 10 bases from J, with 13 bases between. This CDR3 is CASSQDTERREQFF. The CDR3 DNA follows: TGTGCCAGCAGCCAAGATACGGAGCGACGCGAGCAGTTCTTC.

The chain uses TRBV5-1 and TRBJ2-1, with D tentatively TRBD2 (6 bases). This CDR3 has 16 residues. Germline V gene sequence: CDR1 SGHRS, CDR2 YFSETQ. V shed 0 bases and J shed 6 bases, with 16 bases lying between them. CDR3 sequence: CASSLESAGRPNEQFF. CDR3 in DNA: TGCGCCAGCAGCTTGGAATCTGCGGGACGCCCCAATGAGCAGTTCTTC. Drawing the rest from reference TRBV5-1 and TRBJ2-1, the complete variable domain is KAGVTQTPRYLIKTRGQQVTLSCSPISGHRSVSWYQQTPGQGLQFLFEYFSETQRNKGNFPGRFSGRQFSNSRSEMNVSTLELGDSALYLCASSLESAGRPNEQFFGPGTRLTVL.

CDR3 in amino acids: CASSFTAYNEQFF. The CDR3 DNA is TGTGCCAGCAGCTTCACCGCGTACAATGAGCAGTTCTTC. The chain recombines TRBV7-9 with TRBJ2-1, with D unresolved. This CDR3 spans 13 amino acids. The germline gives CDR1 SEHNR, CDR2 FQNEAQ (reference sequence). Trimming removed 3 bases from V and 4 bases from J, with 7 bases in between.

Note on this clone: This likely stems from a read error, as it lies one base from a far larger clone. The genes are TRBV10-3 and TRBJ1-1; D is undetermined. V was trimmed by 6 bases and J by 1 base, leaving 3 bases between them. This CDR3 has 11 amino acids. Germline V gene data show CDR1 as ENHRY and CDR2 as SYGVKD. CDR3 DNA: TGTGCCATCAGGGAGAACACTGAAGCTTTCTTT. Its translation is CAIRENTEAFF.

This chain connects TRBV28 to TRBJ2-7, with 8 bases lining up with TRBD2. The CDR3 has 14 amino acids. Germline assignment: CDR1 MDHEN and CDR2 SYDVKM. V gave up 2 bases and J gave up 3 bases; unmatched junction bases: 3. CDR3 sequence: CASSLLAGGYEQYF. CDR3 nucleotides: TGTGCCAGCAGTTTACTTGCGGGAGGCTACGAGCAGTACTTC.

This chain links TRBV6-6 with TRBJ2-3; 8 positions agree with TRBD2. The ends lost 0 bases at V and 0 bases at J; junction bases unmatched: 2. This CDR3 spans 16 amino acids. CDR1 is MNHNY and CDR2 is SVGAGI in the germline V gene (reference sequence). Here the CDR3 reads CASSYSVAGSTDTQYF. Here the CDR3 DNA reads TGTGCCAGCAGTTACTCGGTAGCGGGGAGCACAGATACGCAGTATTTT.

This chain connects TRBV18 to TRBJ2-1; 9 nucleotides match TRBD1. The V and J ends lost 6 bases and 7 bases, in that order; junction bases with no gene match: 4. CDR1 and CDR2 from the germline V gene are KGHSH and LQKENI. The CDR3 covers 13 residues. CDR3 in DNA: TGTGCCAGCTCTACGACAGGGGGAAATGAGCAGTTCTTC. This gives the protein CASSTTGGNEQFF. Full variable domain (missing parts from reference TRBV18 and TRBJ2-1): NAGVMQNPRHLVRRRGQEARLRCSPMKGHSHVYWYRQLPEEGLKFMVYLQKENIIDESGMPKERFSAEFPKEGPSILRIQQVVRGDSAAYFCASSTTGGNEQFFGPGTRLTVL.

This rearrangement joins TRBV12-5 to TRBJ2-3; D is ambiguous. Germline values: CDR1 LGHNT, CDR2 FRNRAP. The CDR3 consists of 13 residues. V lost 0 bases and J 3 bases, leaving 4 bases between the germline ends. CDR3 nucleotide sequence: TGTGCTAGTGGTTTGGTACCGACAGATACGCAGTATTTT. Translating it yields CASGLVPTDTQYF. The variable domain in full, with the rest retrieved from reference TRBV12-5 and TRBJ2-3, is DARVTQTPRHKVTEMGQEVTMRCQPILGHNTVFWYRQTMMQGLELLAYFRNRAPLDDSGMPKDRFSAEMPDATLATLKIQPSEPRDSAVYFCASGLVPTDTQYFGPGTRLTVL.

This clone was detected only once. In DNA form, the CDR3 reads TGTGCCAGCAGCAAAGGGACAGGGGCGTACGAGCAGTACTTC. Translated: CASSKGTGAYEQYF. V is TRBV7-8 and J is TRBJ2-7; 10 nucleotides match TRBD1. The CDR3 runs 14 residues. V lost 5 bases, J lost 4 bases, and 5 bases stayed unmatched. Germline V CDR1 and CDR2: SGHVS, FQNEAQ.

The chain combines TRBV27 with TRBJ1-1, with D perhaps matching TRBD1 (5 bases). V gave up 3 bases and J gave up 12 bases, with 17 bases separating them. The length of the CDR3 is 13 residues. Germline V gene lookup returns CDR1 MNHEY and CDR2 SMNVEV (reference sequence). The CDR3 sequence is CASSFMWGRETFF. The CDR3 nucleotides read TGTGCCAGCAGTTTTATGTGGGGGAGGGAAACTTTCTTT.

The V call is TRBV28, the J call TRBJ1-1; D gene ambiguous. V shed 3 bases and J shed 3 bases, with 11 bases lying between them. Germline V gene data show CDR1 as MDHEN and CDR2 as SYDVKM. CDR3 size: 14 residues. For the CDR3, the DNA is TGTGCCAGCAGTTTGGTCAGAAGGGACACTGAAGCTTTCTTT. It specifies CASSLVRRDTEAFF.

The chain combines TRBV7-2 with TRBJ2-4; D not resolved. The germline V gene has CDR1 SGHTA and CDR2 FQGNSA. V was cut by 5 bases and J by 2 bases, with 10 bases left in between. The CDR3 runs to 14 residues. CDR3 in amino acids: CASSHAEPKNIQYF. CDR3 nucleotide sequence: TGTGCCAGCAGCCACGCGGAGCCCAAAAACATTCAGTACTTC.

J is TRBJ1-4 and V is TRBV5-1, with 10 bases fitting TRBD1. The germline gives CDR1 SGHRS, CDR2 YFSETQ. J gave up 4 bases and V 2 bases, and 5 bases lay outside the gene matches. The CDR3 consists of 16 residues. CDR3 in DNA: TGCGCCAGCAGCTTCGTAGGGACAGGGGATAATGAAAAACTGTTTTTT. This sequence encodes CASSFVGTGDNEKLFF.

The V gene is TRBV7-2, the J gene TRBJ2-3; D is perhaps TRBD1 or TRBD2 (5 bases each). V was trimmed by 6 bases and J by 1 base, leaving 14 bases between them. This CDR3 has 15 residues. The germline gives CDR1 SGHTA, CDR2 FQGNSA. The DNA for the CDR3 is TGTGCCAGCAGTCGCGCCGGGACGGGCACAGATACGCAGTATTTT. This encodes CASSRAGTGTDTQYF.